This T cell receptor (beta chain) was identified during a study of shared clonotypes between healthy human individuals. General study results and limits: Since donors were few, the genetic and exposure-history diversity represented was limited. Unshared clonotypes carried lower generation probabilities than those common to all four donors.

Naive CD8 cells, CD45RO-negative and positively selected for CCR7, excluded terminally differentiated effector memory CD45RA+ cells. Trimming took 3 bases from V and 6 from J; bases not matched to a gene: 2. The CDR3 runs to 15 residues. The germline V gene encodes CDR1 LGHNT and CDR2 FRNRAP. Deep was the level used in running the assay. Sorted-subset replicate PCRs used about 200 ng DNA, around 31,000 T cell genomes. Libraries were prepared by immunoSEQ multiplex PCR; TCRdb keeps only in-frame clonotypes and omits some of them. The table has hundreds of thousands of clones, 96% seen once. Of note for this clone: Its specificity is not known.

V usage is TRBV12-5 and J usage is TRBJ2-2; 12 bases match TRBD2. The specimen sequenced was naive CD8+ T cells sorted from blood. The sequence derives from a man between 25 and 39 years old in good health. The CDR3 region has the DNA TGTGCTAGTGGTTTCGGACTAGCGGGACCCGGGGAGCTGTTTTTT. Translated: CASGFGLAGPGELFF.